This is a list of T cell receptor beta chains from one sample in a study of T cells after yellow fever vaccination. TCRdb processed the 5' RACE reads anew with MiXCR; each CDR3 protein has one entry. This sample has some 300,000 distinct CDR3 sequences; under 9% occur once, and the top ten carry around 3.4%. Material: CD4+ T cells sorted from PBMCs, obtained 5 days after the yellow fever booster vaccination. These receptor sequences come from a man between 18 and 35 years old who received the YFV17D yellow fever vaccine. Both conserved end residues are part of each CDR3. A D gene is named only where the DNA matches it firmly. For some rows the clone size is stated as once, few or many, or as a class when expanded; others skip it.

NA | TRBJ2-3 | NA | TRBV11-2 | CASSLFTHTDTQYF | TGTGCCAGCAGCTTATTTACCCACACAGATACGCAGTATTTT
few | TRBJ2-3 | NA | TRBV4-3 | CASSPHPLTDTQYF | TGCGCCAGCAGCCCACACCCCCTGACAGATACGCAGTATTTT
many | TRBJ1-5 | TRBD1 | TRBV6-6 | CASNDRERNQPQHF | TGTGCCAGCAATGACAGGGAGCGGAACCAGCCCCAGCATTTT
NA | TRBJ2-7 | NA | TRBV7-2 | CASSLAGNPYEQYF | TGTGCCAGCAGCTTAGCTGGGAACCCCTACGAGCAGTACTTC
NA | TRBJ2-5 | NA | TRBV12-3/TRBV12-4 | CASSPSGTVGETQYF | TGTGCCAGCAGCCCCTCCGGGACGGTTGGAGAGACCCAGTACTTC
many | TRBJ2-7 | NA | TRBV5-1 | CASSLQLASYEQYF | TGCGCCAGCAGCTTGCAGCTGGCCTCCTACGAGCAGTACTTC
many | TRBJ2-3 | NA | TRBV12-3/TRBV12-4 | CASSRQRSTNTQYF | TGTGCCAGCAGCCGCCAAAGGTCTACAAATACGCAGTATTTT
many | TRBJ2-2 | TRBD2 | TRBV24-1 | CATSGLAGANTNTGELFF | TGTGCCACCAGTGGACTAGCGGGGGCCAACACGAACACCGGGGAGCTGTTTTTT
few | TRBJ2-3 | TRBD2 | TRBV30 | CARTSVSRTQYF | TGTGCACGGACTAGCGTGAGTCGTACGCAGTATTTT
few | TRBJ2-3 | NA | TRBV7-8 | CASSARGAYGVTQYF | TGTGCCAGCAGCGCTCGGGGGGCCTACGGGGTTACGCAGTATTTT
NA | TRBJ2-4 | TRBD2 | TRBV6-2/TRBV6-3 | CASRRPGEWGGENIQYF | TGTGCCAGCAGGCGACCGGGAGAATGGGGGGGTGAAAACATTCAGTACTTC
few | TRBJ2-2 | TRBD1 | TRBV6-5 | CASSYSDRGNTGELFF | TGTGCCAGCAGTTACTCAGACAGGGGGAACACCGGGGAGCTGTTTTTT
NA | TRBJ1-2 | TRBD1 | TRBV18 | CASSPTGQSYYGYTF | TGTGCCAGCTCACCTACGGGACAGAGTTATTATGGCTACACCTTC
many | TRBJ2-5 | NA | TRBV11-2 | CASSFAQETQYF | TGTGCCAGCAGCTTTGCCCAAGAGACCCAGTACTTC
many | TRBJ2-4 | TRBD1 | TRBV7-8 | CASSLTHGQGENIQYF | TGTGCCAGCAGCTTAACTCATGGACAGGGGGAAAACATTCAGTACTTC
many | TRBJ2-7 | TRBD2 | TRBV29-1 | CSVILRGAYEQYF | TGCAGCGTTATTTTGCGGGGGGCCTACGAGCAGTACTTC
few | TRBJ2-1 | TRBD1 | TRBV20-1 | CSARRDRGNEQFF | TGCAGTGCTAGAAGGGACAGGGGCAATGAGCAGTTCTTC
many | TRBJ2-5 | TRBD2 | TRBV3-1 | CASSQPGGPTETQYF | TGTGCCAGCAGCCAACCGGGGGGGCCCACAGAGACCCAGTACTTC
NA | TRBJ2-1 | NA | TRBV18 | CASSPQAGNEQFF | TGTGCCAGCTCACCACAGGCGGGCAATGAGCAGTTCTTC
NA | TRBJ1-5 | NA | TRBV20-1 | CSACKDSNQPQHF | TGCAGTGCTTGTAAGGATAGCAATCAGCCCCAGCATTTT
few | TRBJ2-7 | NA | TRBV6-5 | CASRSGGVSYEQYF | TGTGCCAGCAGATCCGGGGGCGTTTCCTACGAGCAGTACTTC
many | TRBJ1-6 | TRBD1 | TRBV4-2 | CASSQGQGNSPLHF | TGTGCCAGCAGCCAGGGACAGGGAAATTCACCCCTCCACTTT
few | TRBJ2-3 | TRBD2 | TRBV7-9 | CASSSGTSGVGTQYF | TGTGCCAGCAGCTCCGGGACTAGCGGGGTCGGAACGCAGTATTTT
many | TRBJ2-3 | NA | TRBV5-1 | CASSPTDGRTDTQYF | TGCGCCAGCAGCCCGACCGACGGCCGCACAGATACGCAGTATTTT
few | TRBJ2-6 | NA | TRBV7-9 | CASSPNFRERSGANVLTF | TGTGCCAGCAGCCCTAACTTCCGGGAGCGCTCTGGGGCCAACGTCCTGACTTTC
NA | TRBJ2-5 | NA | TRBV6-2/TRBV6-3 | CASSYVVGGYQETQYF | TGTGCCAGCAGTTATGTGGTAGGAGGTTACCAAGAGACCCAGTACTTC
many | TRBJ1-1 | NA | TRBV5-1 | CASSLFSADTEAFF | TGCGCCAGCAGCTTGTTTTCGGCGGACACTGAAGCTTTCTTT
few | TRBJ2-7 | TRBD1 | TRBV5-6 | CASSSGQGGFHEQYF | TGTGCCAGCAGCTCGGGACAGGGGGGTTTCCACGAGCAGTACTTC
few | TRBJ2-1 | NA | TRBV6-1 | CASSEMGTAMGIEQFF | TGTGCCAGCAGTGAAATGGGCACAGCCATGGGGATTGAGCAGTTCTTC
NA | TRBJ2-3 | TRBD2 | TRBV5-1 | CASSFRGLADIPDTQYF | TGCGCCAGCAGCTTTCGAGGGCTAGCGGATATTCCAGATACGCAGTATTTT
few | TRBJ2-6 | NA | TRBV3-1 | CASSQAFGISGANVLTF | TGTGCCAGCAGCCAAGCCTTCGGGATCTCTGGGGCCAACGTCCTGACTTTC
NA | TRBJ2-3 | NA | TRBV4-1 | CASSQEGRRADTQYF | TGCGCCAGCAGCCAAGAGGGTCGACGAGCAGATACGCAGTATTTT
NA | TRBJ2-3 | NA | TRBV4-2 | CASSQDEATDTQYF | TGTGCCAGCAGCCAAGATGAGGCCACAGATACGCAGTATTTT
few | TRBJ2-7 | NA | TRBV15 | CATSRDRWYEQYF | TGTGCCACCAGCAGAGATAGGTGGTACGAGCAGTACTTC
few | TRBJ1-2 | NA | TRBV12-3/TRBV12-4 | CAITAGMGYGYTF | TGTGCCATCACTGCTGGGATGGGCTATGGCTACACCTTC
few | TRBJ2-5 | NA | TRBV28 | CASSPTWGVETQYF | TGTGCCAGCAGTCCTACCTGGGGGGTAGAGACCCAGTACTTC
many | TRBJ2-3 | NA | TRBV20-1 | CSATARGADTQYF | TGCAGTGCTACCGCTCGGGGTGCGGATACGCAGTATTTT
NA | TRBJ2-3 | NA | TRBV5-1 | CASSLSASGTDTQYF | TGCGCCAGCAGCTTGAGCGCTAGCGGCACAGATACGCAGTATTTT
many | TRBJ1-1 | NA | TRBV18 | CASSRDAWFELGTEAFF | TGTGCCAGCTCACGGGACGCGTGGTTTGAATTGGGCACTGAAGCTTTCTTT
NA | TRBJ2-3 | NA | TRBV5-4 | CASSAKDREGDTQYF | TGTGCCAGCAGCGCCAAGGACAGGGAGGGAGATACGCAGTATTTT
few | TRBJ2-2 | NA | TRBV7-2 | CASSPQGFQGRSTGELFF | TGTGCCAGCAGCCCCCAAGGTTTCCAGGGGAGGTCCACCGGGGAGCTGTTTTTT
NA | TRBJ2-3 | NA | TRBV3-1 | CASSQSGPAGTDTQYF | TGTGCCAGCAGCCAGAGTGGGCCCGCGGGCACAGATACGCAGTATTTT
NA | TRBJ1-5 | TRBD1 | TRBV20-1 | CSARRTGGSLLNQPQHF | TGCAGTGCTAGACGGACAGGGGGTTCCCTTCTTAATCAGCCCCAGCATTTT
few | TRBJ2-5 | TRBD1 | TRBV7-2 | CASSFYTGEETQYF | TGTGCCAGCAGCTTCTACACAGGGGAAGAGACCCAGTACTTC
few | TRBJ2-1 | NA | TRBV20-1 | CSASRGAYEQFF | TGCAGTGCTAGTCGGGGGGCCTATGAGCAGTTCTTC
few | TRBJ1-2 | NA | TRBV27 | CASSPPNYGYTF | TGTGCCAGCAGCCCCCCTAACTATGGCTACACCTTC
few | TRBJ1-2 | NA | TRBV5-6 | CASSRWGARGYTF | TGTGCCAGCAGCCGGTGGGGGGCGCGGGGCTACACCTTC
few | TRBJ2-6 | NA | TRBV4-3 | CASSQGMGRLAAGANVLTF | TGCGCCAGCAGCCAAGGAATGGGTAGACTGGCCGCTGGGGCCAACGTCCTGACTTTC
NA | TRBJ1-1 | TRBD1 | TRBV7-8 | CASSLAPLGQGIAEAFF | TGTGCCAGCAGCTTAGCCCCCTTGGGACAGGGGATCGCTGAAGCTTTCTTT
many | TRBJ2-5 | TRBD1 | TRBV6-2/TRBV6-3 | CASSRTGDYQETQYF | TGTGCCAGCAGTCGGACAGGGGACTACCAAGAGACCCAGTACTTC
few | TRBJ2-1 | TRBD1 | TRBV6-2/TRBV6-3 | CASSLGTGSLF | TGTGCCAGCAGTTTGGGGACAGGGTCCCTCTTC
many | TRBJ2-5 | TRBD2 | TRBV18 | CASSPPGLAEETQYF | TGTGCCAGCTCACCACCGGGACTAGCAGAAGAGACCCAGTACTTC
NA | TRBJ1-1 | NA | TRBV5-8 | CASSPREVAEAFF | TGTGCCAGCAGTCCCAGGGAGGTAGCTGAAGCTTTCTTT
few | TRBJ1-2 | NA | TRBV7-9 | CASRPSGSNYGYTF | TGTGCCAGCAGACCCAGCGGATCAAACTATGGCTACACCTTC
NA | TRBJ1-2 | NA | TRBV5-1 | CASSPTAGGITYGYTF | TGCGCCAGCAGCCCAACGGCGGGTGGGATAACGTATGGCTACACCTTC
few | TRBJ2-5 | TRBD2 | TRBV10-3 | CAIASGGASETQYF | TGTGCCATCGCCAGCGGGGGGGCCTCTGAGACCCAGTACTTC